This entry concerns a single T cell receptor (beta chain). The antigen is undetermined. The data derive from a study of T cell responses to AZD1222 COVID-19 vaccine. TCRdb's table, derived via immunoSEQ multiplex PCR, lists solely in-frame clones and lacks some. The data contain approximately 140,000 clones, around 90% of them seen just once; the ten biggest clones take up about 3%. Study-level points and caveats: Clonal diversity was possibly underestimated, and the donors were mostly white British, with more females. Among AZD1222 vaccinees, only six or seven were seropositive at baseline. The span of vaccine-associated CD4 TCRs extended across spike, with dominance at 160-218 and 743-854.

Sequenced material: peripheral blood, taken on day 0 of AZD1222 vaccination. This TCR was sampled from an adult in good health.

CDR3 sequence (DNA): TGTGCCAGCTCACCTGGTGGGACAGGGGCCTACAATGAGCAGTTCTTC. Protein: CASSPGGTGAYNEQFF. The V call is TRBV18, the J call TRBJ2-1, with TRBD1 identical over 10 bases. Germline V gene sequence: CDR1 KGHSH, CDR2 LQKENI. J lost 2 bases, V lost 3 bases, and 4 bases had no gene match. The CDR3 is 16 amino acids.